A selection of T cell receptor beta chains follows, all from one sample in a study of kidney transplant recipient with SARS-CoV-2 infection. TCRdb reprocessed the reads with MiXCR, giving one entry per CDR3 protein. The sample includes 200,000 to 300,000 distinct CDR3 sequences, 29% of them seen just once. Source: a blood sample, taken at baseline and on roughly day 110 from a kidney transplant recipient. These receptors originate from a male patient between 25 and 39 years old who had COVID-19 and was a kidney transplant recipient. A share of the T cells may be of graft donor origin. Each CDR3 is given with its conserved first and last residue. Each record gives: D gene, V gene, clone size, CDR3 length, J gene, CDR3 DNA, CDR3 protein. A D gene is named only where the DNA matches it firmly. Some rows have no size entry. The others give once, few or many, or a class for an expanded clone.

D: -; V: TRBV9; size: many; length: 15; J: TRBJ1-3; DNA: TGTGCCAGCAGCGTAGCAACCGGTGTGGAGGGCACCATATATTTT; CDR3: CASSVATGVEGTIYF
D: TRBD2; V: TRBV24-1; size: many; length: 16; J: TRBJ2-3; DNA: TGTGCCACCAGTGATTCTCCTAGCGGGAGCACAGATACGCAGTATTTT; CDR3: CATSDSPSGSTDTQYF
D: TRBD1; V: TRBV4-2; size: few; length: 18; J: TRBJ2-5; DNA: TGTGCCAGCAGCCAAGATAGGACAGGGATTAGGAACCAAGAGACCCAGTACTTC; CDR3: CASSQDRTGIRNQETQYF
D: -; V: TRBV7-4; size: many; length: 17; J: TRBJ1-2; DNA: TGTGCCAGCAGCGCGCTACGTTCAGCTCGAAAGACCTATGGCTACACCTTC; CDR3: CASSALRSARKTYGYTF
D: TRBD1; V: TRBV19; size: many; length: 16; J: TRBJ1-2; DNA: TGTGCCAGTAGTCCGAATGGGGGACAGGGAGGAAGAGGCTACACCTTC; CDR3: CASSPNGGQGGRGYTF
D: TRBD2; V: TRBV5-4; size: many; length: 16; J: TRBJ2-2; DNA: TGTGCCAGCAGCTTGGGACTAGCGGCGACCGGTCGGGAGCTGTTTTTT; CDR3: CASSLGLAATGRELFF
D: TRBD1; V: TRBV27; size: many; length: 16; J: TRBJ1-5; DNA: TGTGCCAGCAGTTTAATGGGACAGGGGGCGCATCAGCCCCAGCATTTT; CDR3: CASSLMGQGAHQPQHF
D: TRBD1; V: TRBV2; size: many; length: 16; J: TRBJ1-6; DNA: TGTGCCAGCAGTGTACAGGGGGCTCTTGTTAATTCACCCCTCCACTTT; CDR3: CASSVQGALVNSPLHF
D: TRBD2; V: TRBV20-1; size: many; length: 15; J: TRBJ2-3; DNA: TGCAGTGCTAGAGATGGCGGGAGAAACACAGATACGCAGTATTTT; CDR3: CSARDGGRNTDTQYF
D: -; V: TRBV11-1; size: -; length: 16; J: TRBJ2-6; DNA: TGTGCCAGCAGCTCCCCTAGGGTGGCTGGGGCCAACGCCCTGACTTTC; CDR3: CASSSPRVAGANALTF
D: TRBD1; V: TRBV6-2/TRBV6-3; size: many; length: 16; J: TRBJ1-5; DNA: TGTGCCAGCAGTTACCATGGGACAGGGAGGTCTCAGCCCCAGCATTTT; CDR3: CASSYHGTGRSQPQHF
D: -; V: TRBV20-1; size: -; length: 13; J: TRBJ2-5; DNA: TGCAGTGCTTTGCGCACTGGGCAAGAGACCCAGTACTTC; CDR3: CSALRTGQETQYF
D: -; V: TRBV19; size: many; length: 13; J: TRBJ1-2; DNA: TGTGCCAGTAGTATGCAGGAGTACTATGGCTACACCTTC; CDR3: CASSMQEYYGYTF
D: TRBD1; V: TRBV20-1; size: -; length: 12; J: TRBJ1-1; DNA: TGCAGCGCTGGGGACAGGGACACTGAAGCTTTCTTT; CDR3: CSAGDRDTEAFF
D: -; V: TRBV9; size: few; length: 16; J: TRBJ2-3; DNA: TGTGCCAGCAGCAAAAGGGGGACGTCTAGCACAGATACGCAGTATTTT; CDR3: CASSKRGTSSTDTQYF
D: -; V: TRBV15; size: medium-sized; length: 17; J: TRBJ2-4; DNA: TGTGCCACCAGCAGAGATGGGGGCGAGGTAGCCAAAAACATTCAGTACTTC; CDR3: CATSRDGGEVAKNIQYF
D: TRBD2; V: TRBV7-9; size: few; length: 16; J: TRBJ2-2; DNA: TGTGCCAGCAGCTCGCGGGAGGGGACTGGCGCCGGGGAGCTGTTTTTT; CDR3: CASSSREGTGAGELFF
D: TRBD2; V: TRBV19; size: many; length: 14; J: TRBJ2-1; DNA: TGTGCCAGTAGTAACCAGGAGCGGGGGAATGAGCAGTTCTTC; CDR3: CASSNQERGNEQFF
D: -; V: TRBV11-2; size: many; length: 14; J: TRBJ1-2; DNA: TGTGCCAGCAGCCCGGGTCATTCTAGGGGTGGCTACACCTTC; CDR3: CASSPGHSRGGYTF
D: -; V: TRBV29-1; size: many; length: 14; J: TRBJ2-6; DNA: TGCAGCGTTGACGGCGGGGCTGGGGCCAACGTCCTGACTTTC; CDR3: CSVDGGAGANVLTF
D: -; V: TRBV6-5; size: few; length: 15; J: TRBJ2-2; DNA: TGTGCCACCACCTTCTCCGGGGGGCGAACCGGGGAGCTGTTTTTT; CDR3: CATTFSGGRTGELFF
D: -; V: TRBV14; size: many; length: 15; J: TRBJ1-6; DNA: TGTGCCAGCAGCCAAGATATAGGGGTTAATTCACCCCTCCACTTT; CDR3: CASSQDIGVNSPLHF
D: -; V: TRBV3-1; size: many; length: 14; J: TRBJ1-5; DNA: TGTGCCAGCAGCCAGACAGTGATGAATCAGCCCCAGCATTTT; CDR3: CASSQTVMNQPQHF
D: TRBD1; V: TRBV28; size: many; length: 15; J: TRBJ2-7; DNA: TGTGCCAGCAGTTCTCCGGGACAGAACTCCTACGAGCAGTACTTC; CDR3: CASSSPGQNSYEQYF
D: -; V: TRBV10-3; size: -; length: 13; J: TRBJ1-1; DNA: TGTACCACGACTGGGGCCCAGAACACTGAAGCTTTCTTT; CDR3: CTTTGAQNTEAFF
D: -; V: TRBV27; size: many; length: 15; J: TRBJ1-1; DNA: TGTGCCAGCAGTTGGGCAGGGACTCTGAACACTGAAGCTTTCTTT; CDR3: CASSWAGTLNTEAFF
D: TRBD2; V: TRBV28; size: many; length: 19; J: TRBJ2-7; DNA: TGTGCCAGCAGTCCGACCTCATCGTTCCAGGGAGGGAGTTCCTACGAGCAGTACTTC; CDR3: CASSPTSSFQGGSSYEQYF
D: -; V: TRBV6-5; size: few; length: 17; J: TRBJ1-2; DNA: TGTGCCAGCAGTCCGTGCTACTCTATGCGAAAGACCTATGGCTACACCTTC; CDR3: CASSPCYSMRKTYGYTF
D: -; V: TRBV6-8; size: -; length: 17; J: TRBJ1-2; DNA: TGTGCCAGCAGTTCGACACAACGCTCTAGAAAGACCTATGGCTACACCTTC; CDR3: CASSSTQRSRKTYGYTF
D: -; V: TRBV20-1; size: many; length: 20; J: TRBJ1-2; DNA: TGCAGTGCTAGAGATCCCCATTATCGGGGGGCCGGGGGTTCTAACTATGGCTACACCTTC; CDR3: CSARDPHYRGAGGSNYGYTF
D: TRBD1; V: TRBV9; size: few; length: 16; J: TRBJ2-3; DNA: TGTGCCAGCAGCGTTACCGGGACAGGAGGCACAGATACGCAGTATTTT; CDR3: CASSVTGTGGTDTQYF
D: TRBD2; V: TRBV9; size: many; length: 15; J: TRBJ2-7; DNA: TGTGCCAGCAGCGTAGAGGGCGGGAGGGGCTACGAGCAGTACTTC; CDR3: CASSVEGGRGYEQYF
D: -; V: TRBV5-5; size: few; length: 15; J: TRBJ2-2; DNA: TGTGCCAGCAGCTTGACAGGAAGTGTATCCGGGGAGCTGTTTTTT; CDR3: CASSLTGSVSGELFF
D: -; V: TRBV5-4; size: -; length: 16; J: TRBJ1-2; DNA: TGTGCCAGCCTCGGTGCCGTACCAGGAAAGACCTATGGCTACACCTTC; CDR3: CASLGAVPGKTYGYTF
D: -; V: TRBV28; size: many; length: 17; J: TRBJ1-5; DNA: TGTGCCAGCAGTCCCCCCGCACGGGCTGACGGCAATCAGCCCCAGCATTTT; CDR3: CASSPPARADGNQPQHF
D: -; V: TRBV30; size: many; length: 11; J: TRBJ1-2; DNA: TGTGCCTGGAGTGTCGGGAACGGCTACACCTTC; CDR3: CAWSVGNGYTF
D: -; V: TRBV7-6; size: many; length: 14; J: TRBJ1-1; DNA: TGTGCCAGCAGCCAACAGGGAGGAAACACTGAAGCTTTCTTT; CDR3: CASSQQGGNTEAFF
D: -; V: TRBV7-8; size: many; length: 17; J: TRBJ1-2; DNA: TGTGCCAGCAGCGCAACTAAGTTTACCCGAAAGACCTATGGCTACACCTTC; CDR3: CASSATKFTRKTYGYTF
D: -; V: TRBV11-2; size: few; length: 12; J: TRBJ2-1; DNA: TGTGCCAGCAGCTCTTGGTCCAATGAGCAGTTCTTC; CDR3: CASSSWSNEQFF
D: TRBD1; V: TRBV20-1; size: many; length: 13; J: TRBJ2-7; DNA: TGCAGTGCTAGATCGGGACAGCCCTACGAGCAGTACTTC; CDR3: CSARSGQPYEQYF
D: TRBD2; V: TRBV3-1; size: many; length: 16; J: TRBJ2-3; DNA: TGTGCCAGCAGCATGCTCAGGACTAGCGGGACAGATACGCAGTATTTT; CDR3: CASSMLRTSGTDTQYF
D: -; V: TRBV4-3; size: many; length: 15; J: TRBJ1-1; DNA: TGCGCCAGCAGCCAAGATTATAGGGCGTACACTGAAGCTTTCTTT; CDR3: CASSQDYRAYTEAFF